This T cell receptor beta chain was retrieved from a study of blood T cell repertoires in COVID-19. In the study overall: PBMCs, B-cell-depleted T cells, or T cells were the source of the cDNA or gDNA that made up the material.

Per the original data handling: The authors estimated nucleated cell counts from reference gene primer amplification. The protocol was immunoSEQ multiplex PCR, while the TCRdb copy is restricted to in-frame clones and leaves out a portion. The DNA was the basis for D and trimming; V, J and clone size are from that table. The profile shows about half a million clones, 70% to 90% of them singletons. CDR1 and CDR2 from the germline V gene are GTSNPN and SVGIG (reference sequence). Trimming took 2 bases from V and 8 from J, leaving 13 bases between them. CDR3 length equals 13 residues. This TCR came from a human donor in a cohort sampled during active COVID-19. The chain uses TRBV30 and TRBJ1-5; a possible D gene is TRBD1 (6 bases). Sequencing input: peripheral blood. The CDR3 loop is CAWSRGTHEPQHF. The CDR3 DNA sequence: TGTGCCTGGAGTAGGGGGACCCATGAGCCCCAGCATTTT. The variable domain in full, completed from reference TRBV30 and TRBJ1-5, reads SQTIHQWPATLVQPVGSPLSLECTVEGTSNPNLYWYRQAAGRGLQLLFYSVGIGQISSEVPQNLSASRPQDRQFILSSKKLLLSDSGFYLCAWSRGTHEPQHFGDGTRLSIL.